These 26 T cell receptor beta chains share one sample of origin, sequenced in a study of CD8 T cells in Susac syndrome. A quantity of about 0.5 to 1 ug RNA underwent reverse transcription using random hexamers. TCRdb processed the immunoSEQ multiplex PCR reads anew with MiXCR; each CDR3 protein has one entry. The top ten hold approximately 0.41% of the sample, which has around 45,000 distinct CDR3 sequences, around 92% seen once. The sample consisted of CD8+ T cells from PBMCs. These receptors were taken from a human donor in good health.

This clonotype has just one count. V and J are TRBV10-3 and TRBJ2-3; the D is unclear. This CDR3 spans 16 amino acids. Between the trimmed V and J ends, which lost 6 bases and 0 bases, there was a span of 16 bases. CDR1 is ENHRY, CDR2 SYGVKD, per germline. For the CDR3, the DNA is TGTGCCATCAGCGACTTGGCGGTGGGGAGCACAGATACGCAGTATTTT. It codes for CAISDLAVGSTDTQYF.

CDR3 sequence: CASREQGYTGELFF. The CDR3 nucleotides read TGCGCCAGCAGAGAACAGGGCTACACCGGGGAGCTGTTTTTT. The chain combines TRBV5-1 with TRBJ2-2; D is possibly TRBD1 (6 bases). Germline V gene lookup returns CDR1 SGHRS and CDR2 YFSETQ. V lost 5 bases and J lost 3, with 11 bases in between. The CDR3 length is 14 residues.

The chain uses TRBV5-1 and TRBJ2-7; maybe TRBD1 (6 bases). Trimming removed 8 bases from V and 2 bases from J, with 20 bases in between. The CDR3 has 15 residues. CDR1 and CDR2 (germline): SGHRS, YFSETQ. The CDR3 reads CASVLTPAGAYEQYF. CDR3 nucleotides: TGCGCCAGTGTCCTTACCCCGGCAGGGGCCTACGAGCAGTACTTC.

This clonotype has only one observation. The chain combines TRBV29-1 with TRBJ2-7; TRBD1 or TRBD2 may be the D gene (5 bases each). The V end lost 3 bases, the J end lost 3 bases, and 15 bases lay between the germline ends. Germline CDR1 and CDR2: SQVTM and ANQGSEA. The CDR3 totals 14 residues. CDR3: CSVESGTVFYEQYF. In nucleotides, the CDR3 is TGCAGCGTTGAGTCCGGGACGGTATTCTACGAGCAGTACTTC.

Written as DNA, the CDR3 is TGTGCCAGCAGTATGGGACAGCCTCCCTTTTACCAAGAGACCCAGTACTTC. It is translated as CASSMGQPPFYQETQYF. This chain connects TRBV12-3 or TRBV12-4 to TRBJ2-5; 7 bases align to TRBD1. This CDR3 region has 17 residues. The junction had 12 bases not matched to a gene; V was cut back by 5 bases and J by 0 bases.

This chain connects TRBV29-1 to TRBJ2-1; 15 nucleotides align to TRBD2. Trimming removed 4 bases from V and 0 bases from J; junction bases left unmatched: 13. The length of the CDR3 is 20 residues. Germline V CDR1 and CDR2: SQVTM, ANQGSEA. Here the CDR3 DNA reads TGCAGCGTTGTGGGGACCCCCGGGACTAGCGGGAGGAGCTCCTACAATGAGCAGTTCTTC. Its translation is CSVVGTPGTSGRSSYNEQFF.

This chain uses TRBV2 with TRBJ2-5; D may be TRBD1 or TRBD2 (6 bases each). The CDR3 runs 13 residues. CDR1 is SNHLY and CDR2 is FYNNEI in the germline V gene. V shed 7 bases and J shed 0 bases, with 9 bases lying between them. The CDR3 DNA is TGTGCCAGCATGAGGGGGGACCAAGAGACCCAGTACTTC. Its translation: CASMRGDQETQYF.

V and J are TRBV19 and TRBJ2-7; maybe TRBD1 (5 bases). The germline CDR1 and CDR2 sequences are LNHDA and SQIVND (reference sequence). This CDR3 spans 14 amino acids. The V gene lost 7 bases and the J gene lost 2 bases, with 15 bases spanning the gap. The CDR3 DNA follows: TGTGCCAGTATCCAGGGTGAACCCCCCTACGAGCAGTACTTC. Protein sequence: CASIQGEPPYEQYF.

The genes are TRBV14 and TRBJ1-2, with unresolved D. CDR1 is SGHDN and CDR2 is FVKESK in the germline V gene. Trimming left V 1 base short and J 4 bases short, with 13 bases between. The CDR3 has 15 residues. CDR3 in amino acids: CASSQGSRVRYGYTF. The DNA for the CDR3 is TGTGCCAGCAGCCAAGGGTCGAGAGTTCGCTATGGCTACACCTTC. Full variable domain (remainder filled in from reference TRBV14 and TRBJ1-2): EAGVTQFPSHSVIEKGQTVTLRCDPISGHDNLYWYRRVMGKEIKFLLHFVKESKQDESGMPNNRFLAERTGGTYSTLKVQPAELEDSGVYFCASSQGSRVRYGYTFGSGTRLTVV.

The chain employs TRBV30 and TRBJ1-1, with D tentatively TRBD1 (5 bases). Trimming took 0 bases from V and 5 from J, leaving 10 bases between them. The V gene's germline CDR1 is GTSNPN and CDR2 SVGIG (reference sequence). The CDR3 contains 13 residues. CDR3 region: CAWSVGTTTEAFF. The CDR3, as DNA: TGTGCCTGGAGTGTAGGGACTACGACTGAAGCTTTCTTT.

The chain links TRBV6-5 to TRBJ2-5; TRBD2 aligns across 8 bases. Looked up from germline, CDR1 is MNHEY and CDR2 is SVGAGI. The trim removed 8 bases at V and 0 bases at J, leaving 14 bases unmatched. The CDR3 has 17 amino acids. The CDR3 loop reads CASQVTGRGGYQETQYF. CDR3 coding DNA: TGTGCCAGCCAAGTTACCGGGAGGGGGGGGTACCAAGAGACCCAGTACTTC.

The DNA of the CDR3 is TGTGCCAGCAGCTTAGGGCCCCGGGACGGCTACACCTTC. Residues: CASSLGPRDGYTF. V usage is TRBV7-8 and J usage is TRBJ1-2, with D possibly TRBD1 on 5 matching bases. Germline loops: CDR1 SGHVS, CDR2 FQNEAQ. Trimming took 1 base from V and 8 from J, leaving 11 bases between them. This CDR3 has 13 amino acids.

The genes are TRBV11-2 and TRBJ2-3; D unresolved. Germline-derived CDR1 and CDR2 are SGHAT and FQNNGV. V was trimmed by 5 bases and J by 4 bases, leaving 7 bases between them. This CDR3 region has 12 residues. This CDR3 reads CASSQDSDTQYF. CDR3 DNA sequence: TGTGCCAGCAGCCAAGATTCAGATACGCAGTATTTT.

The chain uses TRBV30 and TRBJ1-1; D gene unclear. V dropped 3 bases and J dropped 4 bases, with 15 bases sitting between them. Germline V gene data show CDR1 as GTSNPN and CDR2 as SVGIG (reference sequence). The CDR3 is 14 amino acids. The CDR3: CAWSSGVVGTEAFF. In DNA, the CDR3 is TGTGCCTGGAGCTCTGGGGTTGTGGGCACTGAAGCTTTCTTT.

The rearrangement uses TRBV7-6 and TRBJ2-2, with a possible D match to TRBD1 (5 bases). Germline CDR1 and CDR2: SGHVS and FNYEAQ. Trimming pared 8 bases from V and 4 bases from J, leaving 8 bases between. CDR3 length: 12 amino acids. Here the CDR3 reads CASGRGTGELFF. The CDR3 DNA follows: TGTGCCAGCGGAAGGGGCACCGGGGAGCTGTTTTTT. Using reference TRBV7-6 and TRBJ2-2 for the parts outside the CDR3, the full variable domain is GAGVSQSPRYKVTKRGQDVALRCDPISGHVSLYWYRQALGQGPEFLTYFNYEAQQDKSGLPNDRFSAERPEGSISTLTIQRTEQRDSAMYRCASGRGTGELFFGEGSRLTVL.

The chain employs TRBV10-3 and TRBJ2-5; D uncertain. CDR1 is ENHRY and CDR2 is SYGVKD in the germline V gene. This CDR3 region has 15 residues. V lost 6 bases and J 5 bases, leaving 19 bases between the germline ends. This chain's CDR3 is CAIREEGSLRETQYF. DNA of the CDR3: TGTGCCATCAGAGAAGAAGGTTCCCTGCGCGAGACCCAGTACTTC.

This clonotype came up once. CDR3 DNA sequence: TGTGCCAGCAGTCGCGACAGGGAGTTCGGCGAGCAGTACTTC. Encoded protein: CASSRDREFGEQYF. This sequence joins TRBV27 and TRBJ2-7, with 7 bases aligning to TRBD1. The CDR3 is made up of 14 amino acids. Germline V gives CDR1 MNHEY, CDR2 SMNVEV (reference sequence). Trimming cost V 5 bases and J 6 bases; bases outside gene matches: 10.

This chain connects TRBV7-9 to TRBJ1-3; D not certain. The V end was cut by 8 bases, the J end by 0 bases, with 20 bases between. The CDR3 is 17 residues long. Germline CDR1 reads SEHNR; CDR2 reads FQNEAQ (reference sequence). The CDR3 DNA reads TGTGCCAGCCTCTTATTAGGCAGCGGATCCTCTGGAAACACCATATATTTT. This encodes CASLLLGSGSSGNTIYF.

The chain links TRBV18 to TRBJ1-4; no clear D. Germline V lookup: CDR1 KGHSH, CDR2 LQKENI. V was cut by 0 bases and J by 3 bases, with 8 bases left in between. The CDR3 is made up of 15 amino acids. CDR3: CASSPPPQSNEKLFF. In DNA form, the CDR3 reads TGTGCCAGCTCACCACCTCCTCAATCTAATGAAAAACTGTTTTTT.

The genes are TRBV4-1 and TRBJ2-5; D gene ambiguous. V was cut by 5 bases and J by 2 bases, with 15 bases left in between. CDR1 is MGHRA and CDR2 is YSYEKL in the germline V gene. This CDR3 has 15 residues. The CDR3 nucleotides read TGCGCCAGCAGCTCACCTTTAGAGTTACAAGAGACCCAGTACTTC. Translated: CASSSPLELQETQYF.

V gene TRBV2 combines with J gene TRBJ2-3; weak D call: TRBD1 (6 bases). Germline V gives CDR1 SNHLY, CDR2 FYNNEI. Trimming stripped 4 bases from V and 0 bases from J, with 11 bases between. The CDR3 contains 15 residues. DNA for the CDR3: TGTGCCAGCAGTGGGACAGCTACTAGCACAGATACGCAGTATTTT. It is translated as CASSGTATSTDTQYF. The full variable domain, in which reference TRBV2 and TRBJ2-3 provide the parts outside the CDR3, is EPEVTQTPSHQVTQMGQEVILRCVPISNHLYFYWYRQILGQKVEFLVSFYNNEISEKSEIFDDQFSVERPDGSNFTLKIRSTKLEDSAMYFCASSGTATSTDTQYFGPGTRLTVL.

This chain links TRBV5-4 with TRBJ1-2, with D possibly matching TRBD1 (5 bases). The CDR3 runs to 14 residues. Germline V gene lookup returns CDR1 SGHNT and CDR2 YYREEE (reference sequence). Trimming cost V 4 bases and J 5 bases, with 15 bases left between them. The CDR3 spells CASSTEGDPYGYTF. Written as DNA, the CDR3 is TGTGCCAGCAGCACGGAAGGGGATCCTTATGGCTACACCTTC.

Here the CDR3 DNA reads TGTGCCAGAAGCCGAGGAGTAGCGGGAGTCCCGCTAGCCAAAAACATTCAGTACTTC. Translating it yields CARSRGVAGVPLAKNIQYF. This chain joins TRBV5-3 and TRBJ2-4; 9 nucleotides align to TRBD2. TRBV5-3 is marked as an open reading frame, function uncertain. Trimming took 4 bases from V and 0 from J; bases not matched to a gene: 14. The CDR3 sequence is 19 residues long.

The table lists this clonotype with a few counts. As DNA, the CDR3 is TGTGCCAGCACCCCTCGGACAGTCTCCTACGAGCAGTACTTC. Its translation: CASTPRTVSYEQYF. The V and J genes are TRBV27 and TRBJ2-7, with D perhaps matching TRBD1 (6 bases). Germline lookup yields CDR1 MNHEY and CDR2 SMNVEV (reference sequence). There are 14 residues in the CDR3. Trimming took 7 bases from V and 0 from J, leaving 13 bases between them.

This chain links TRBV3-1 with TRBJ2-7; 10 bases match TRBD1. The CDR3 extends over 15 amino acids. V lost 4 bases, J lost 4 bases, and 7 bases stayed unmatched. The germline gives CDR1 LGHDT, CDR2 YNNKEL (reference sequence). CDR3 residues: CASSPGTGDLYEQYF. The DNA for the CDR3 is TGTGCCAGCAGCCCCGGGACAGGGGACCTTTACGAGCAGTACTTC.

DNA of the CDR3: TGTGCCTGGAGTGTAGGGGGACCCAATCAGCCCCAGCATTTT. This encodes CAWSVGGPNQPQHF. V is TRBV30 and J is TRBJ1-5, with D perhaps TRBD1 (6 bases). CDR3 size: 14 residues. Germline CDR1 GTSNPN, CDR2 SVGIG (reference sequence). V gave up 0 bases and J gave up 3 bases, with 9 bases separating them.